A selection of T cell receptor beta chains follows, all from one sample in a study of blood T cell repertoires in COVID-19. Here immunoSEQ multiplex PCR was the method, and the copy in TCRdb shows in-frame clones only, minus some. The data contain nearly 400,000 clones, around 92% of them singletons. The sample was PBMCs or T cells enriched from blood (not recorded which). The receptors here all came from a woman aged 25-40 years who had recovered from COVID-19. Each CDR3 is given with its conserved first and last residue. Fields, in order: clone size, V gene, J gene, D gene, CDR3 DNA, CDR3 protein. A D gene is named only where the DNA matches it firmly. Clone size is stated in some rows and not others, as once, few, many or a class when expanded.

>-|TRBV18|TRBJ1-4|-
TGTGCCAGCTCACCTCACAGGGAATCAGATGAAAAACTGTTTTTT
CASSPHRESDEKLFF
>-|TRBV27|TRBJ2-1|TRBD1
TGTGCCAGCGGATCACAGGGGGGCTATGAGCAGTTCTTC
CASGSQGGYEQFF
>-|TRBV5-1|TRBJ1-2|TRBD1
TGCGCCAGCAGCTCCGACAGGGGGATAGTCTATGGCTACACCTTC
CASSSDRGIVYGYTF
>-|TRBV9|TRBJ2-1|-
TGTGCCAGCAGCGTCACGGGTCTAAATGAGCAGTTCTTC
CASSVTGLNEQFF
>-|TRBV2|TRBJ2-5|-
TGTGCCAGCAAAGAAGGTCAGGGGACCGAGACCCAGTACTTC
CASKEGQGTETQYF
>-|TRBV15|TRBJ2-5|-
TGTGCCACCAGCAGCAACAGAAACCAAGAGACCCAGTACTTC
CATSSNRNQETQYF
>-|TRBV25-1|TRBJ1-1|TRBD1
TGTGCCAGCCGACAGGGCACCCCGAACACTGAAGCTTTCTTT
CASRQGTPNTEAFF
>-|TRBV12-3/TRBV12-4|TRBJ2-7|-
TGTGCCAGCAGTTTACCCCACTCCTACGAGCAGTACTTC
CASSLPHSYEQYF
>-|TRBV28|TRBJ1-5|-
TGTGCCAGCAGTTTCCCTTCTTTTTTTTGGGAGGTAGATCAGCCCCAGCATTTT
CASSFPSFFWEVDQPQHF
>-|TRBV19|TRBJ1-3|TRBD1
TGTGCCAGTAGTATTGGGACAGGGGCTGGAAACACCATATATTTT
CASSIGTGAGNTIYF
>-|TRBV30|TRBJ2-1|TRBD1
TGTGCCTGGTCCATAGGGGGCTCGTACAATGAGCAGTTCTTC
CAWSIGGSYNEQFF
>-|TRBV19|TRBJ1-4|TRBD1
TGTGCCAGTAGTATACCGGGACAGGGAAGGGCTACTAATGAAAAACTGTTTTTT
CASSIPGQGRATNEKLFF
>-|TRBV5-4|TRBJ1-5|TRBD1
TGTGCCAGCAGCTTGGGGGACAGAGACAATCAGCCCCAGCATTTT
CASSLGDRDNQPQHF
>-|TRBV27|TRBJ2-7|-
TGTGCCAGCAGTTTATCGTCCACCTACGAGCAGTACTTC
CASSLSSTYEQYF
>-|TRBV30|TRBJ2-7|TRBD1
TGTGCCGGGGACAGTACCTACGAGCAGTACTTC
CAGDSTYEQYF
>-|TRBV5-1|TRBJ1-1|TRBD1
TGCGCCAGCAGCTTTCCCGGGACAGGGGGCACTGAAGCTTTCTTT
CASSFPGTGGTEAFF
>-|TRBV13|TRBJ2-4|-
TGTGCCAGCAGCTTAGGTCCTGGCAGGGATGACATTCAGTACTTC
CASSLGPGRDDIQYF
>-|TRBV12-3/TRBV12-4|TRBJ2-3|-
TGTGCCAGCAGTTTCGTGTACACAGATACGCAGTATTTT
CASSFVYTDTQYF
>many|TRBV19|TRBJ2-5|-
TGTGCCAGTAGTATAGATCTGGCGTCGAGGGCCCCAGAGACCCAGTACTTC
CASSIDLASRAPETQYF
>-|TRBV2|TRBJ1-2|-
TGTGCCAGCAGTGACAGCTATGGCTACACCTTC
CASSDSYGYTF
>-|TRBV10-3|TRBJ2-5|-
TGTGCCATCAGCCCCGGGACTCCGCAAGAGACCCAGTACTTC
CAISPGTPQETQYF
>-|TRBV5-8|TRBJ1-2|TRBD1
TGTGCCAGCAGCCTGGGACAGGGATTAAGGACCTTC
CASSLGQGLRTF
>-|TRBV5-5|TRBJ1-1|TRBD1
TGTGCCAGCAGCTTACCGGGACAGTCCTACACTGAAGCTTTCTTT
CASSLPGQSYTEAFF
>-|TRBV27|TRBJ1-1|-
TGTGCCAGCAGCCCGGGACAACTAAACACTGAAGCTTTCTTT
CASSPGQLNTEAFF
>once|TRBV4-3|TRBJ2-3|-
TGCGCCAGCAGCCAAGTCGGGGGAGCGCAGTATTTT
CASSQVGGAQYF
>-|TRBV7-2|TRBJ1-5|-
TGTGCCAGCAGCTTAGAGGGGAAGAGCAATCAGCCCCAGCATTTT
CASSLEGKSNQPQHF
>-|TRBV9|TRBJ1-1|-
TGTGCCAGCAGCGTAGTTCGGGTGCCGAACACTGAAGCTTTCTTT
CASSVVRVPNTEAFF
>-|TRBV29-1|TRBJ2-7|-
TGCAACGTTGTCCCCCTAGAAGGAGGGCCCCACGAGCAGTACTTC
CNVVPLEGGPHEQYF
>-|TRBV10-3|TRBJ2-1|TRBD2
TGTGCCATCAGTGAGTCGTCAGCTAGCGGGATAGGCCATGAGCAGTTCTTC
CAISESSASGIGHEQFF
>-|TRBV9|TRBJ1-1|TRBD1
TGTGCCAGCAGCGTAGGTCTTGACAGGGGGCACGTTAACACTGAAGCTTTCTTT
CASSVGLDRGHVNTEAFF
>-|TRBV6-1|TRBJ1-6|-
TGTGCCAGCAGTGTTTTCGGGAGCGGGTCCTATAATTCACCCCTCCACTTT
CASSVFGSGSYNSPLHF
>-|TRBV24-1|TRBJ2-3|-
TGTGCCACCAGTGATTTCCTCTCCACCTCACAGCCAGGGTCGCAGTATTTT
CATSDFLSTSQPGSQYF
>once|TRBV24-1|TRBJ2-1|TRBD1
TGTGCCACCCAAGGGACAGAGCACAATGAGCAGTTCTTC
CATQGTEHNEQFF
>-|TRBV29-1|TRBJ2-1|TRBD1
TGCAGCGTTGAAACAGGGGAGAATGAGCAGTTCTTC
CSVETGENEQFF
>-|TRBV7-8|TRBJ2-5|TRBD2
TGTGCCAGCAGAATAGCGGGAACCGGAGGTGAGACCCAGTACTTC
CASRIAGTGGETQYF
>-|TRBV5-1|TRBJ2-3|-
TGCGCCAGCAGCTTGACAGGGTTAAGCACAGATACGCAGTATTTT
CASSLTGLSTDTQYF
>few|TRBV3-1/TRBV3-2|TRBJ2-7|-
TGTGCCAGCAGCCAAGGTCCAGGGCCGTCCTCCTACGAGCAGTACTTC
CASSQGPGPSSYEQYF
>-|TRBV25-1|TRBJ1-5|-
TGTGCCAGCAGTGAGGAGGGGTCGTGGGCCCAGCATTTT
CASSEEGSWAQHF
>once|TRBV7-2|TRBJ2-2|TRBD2
TGTGCCAGCAGCTTAGCCGGAGCGGGGGCCACCGGGGAGCTGTTTTTT
CASSLAGAGATGELFF
>-|TRBV5-1|TRBJ2-1|-
TGCGCCAGCAGCTTGAACAGGGGAGGCAATGAGCAGTTCTTC
CASSLNRGGNEQFF
>-|TRBV7-9|TRBJ2-2|TRBD2
TGTGCCAGCAGCTTATCGGGGGGGAACACCGGGGAGCTGTTTTTT
CASSLSGGNTGELFF
>once|TRBV3-1/TRBV3-2|TRBJ1-6|-
TGTGCCAGCACGGGAGCTGTTTACCCACACCCACCCCTCCACTTT
CASTGAVYPHPPLHF
>once|TRBV7-2|TRBJ2-4|-
TGTGCCAGCAGCCCTCAGGACATTCAGTACTTC
CASSPQDIQYF
>-|TRBV3-1/TRBV3-2|TRBJ2-7|-
TGTGCCAGCAGCCTCCGGGACTACGAGCAGTACTTC
CASSLRDYEQYF
>-|TRBV30|TRBJ1-2|-
TGTGCCTGGGGACTAGGGGTCTATGGCTACACCTTC
CAWGLGVYGYTF
>-|TRBV30|TRBJ2-1|TRBD2
TGTGCCTGGAGCGGCGGGAGTGTCATCGGGTCCTACAATGAGCAGTTCTTC
CAWSGGSVIGSYNEQFF
>-|TRBV9|TRBJ1-1|-
TGTGCCAGCAGCGGCGCTCGTGGGAACACTGAAGCTTTCTTT
CASSGARGNTEAFF
>-|TRBV29-1|TRBJ1-2|TRBD1
TGCAGCGTGGACTACAGGGGTAACTATGGCTACACCTTC
CSVDYRGNYGYTF
>-|TRBV5-4|TRBJ2-7|-
TGTGCCAGCAGCTTGTGGACATCCAGAACGGGCGAGCAGTACTTC
CASSLWTSRTGEQYF
>-|TRBV12-3/TRBV12-4|TRBJ1-1|-
TGTGCCAGCAGTTGGAGGACTGAAGCTTTCTTT
CASSWRTEAFF
>-|TRBV14|TRBJ1-5|-
TGTGCCAGCAGCGCATCCGGGGATCAGCCCCAGCATTTT
CASSASGDQPQHF
>-|TRBV15|TRBJ2-6|-
TGTGCCACCAGCAGAGACGGTTACTCTGGGGCCAACGTCCTGACTTTC
CATSRDGYSGANVLTF
>few|TRBV7-2|TRBJ1-1|-
TGTGCCAGCAGCTTTCCGGGTGGGAACACTGAAGCTTTCTTT
CASSFPGGNTEAFF
>-|TRBV6-5|TRBJ2-3|-
TGTGCCAGCTGGAGAGGGAGCACAGATACGCAGTATTTT
CASWRGSTDTQYF
>once|TRBV30|TRBJ1-2|-
TGTGCCTGGAGTGTGGCAGGAAACTATGGCTACACCTTC
CAWSVAGNYGYTF
>-|TRBV18|TRBJ2-1|-
TGTGCCAGCTCACTGGGAGGATCGAGCTCCTACAATGAGCAGTTCTTC
CASSLGGSSSYNEQFF
>-|TRBV28|TRBJ1-4|-
TGTGCCAGCAGTCCGAGACAGGAAAAACTGTTTTTT
CASSPRQEKLFF